Sequencing of this TCR beta chain was carried out in a study of shared clonotypes between healthy human individuals. Findings of the study overall: Generation of non-shared clonotypes was less probable than generation of clonotypes shared by all four donors. Some naive CD4 clonotypes, around 4.9%, turned up in common across a handful of donors.

Original data processing: ImmunoSEQ supplied junction-only sequences lacking quality scores, so filtering was different. TCRdb's copy holds only in-frame clones and misses some; the assay was immunoSEQ multiplex PCR. V and J calls and clone size are those listed in that table; D and trimming were worked out from the DNA. The sample has more than 2 million clones; roughly 94% are singletons. Naive-designated CD8 cells lacked CD45RO, were positively enriched for CCR7, and omitted terminally differentiated effector memory CD45RA+ cells. All participating donors were Caucasian adults from Nashville, Tennessee. The CDR3 runs to 18 residues. Per germline, CDR1 MDHEN and CDR2 SYDVKM. V was pared by 1 base and J by 0 bases, with 9 bases of the junction left unmatched. Of note for this clone: The antigen is not known.

Sequenced input: naive CD8+ T cells sorted from blood. This receptor was taken from a man between 18 and 29 years old in good health. The V call is TRBV28, the J call TRBJ1-2; 9 bases agree with TRBD1. The CDR3 loop reads CASSLLGTGWETNYGYTF. DNA of the CDR3: TGTGCCAGCAGTTTATTAGGGACAGGGTGGGAAACTAACTATGGCTACACCTTC.